Given below is one T cell receptor beta chain in context. The target antigen is unknown. This entry comes from a study of Ad26.COV2.S vaccination and SARS-CoV-2 variants. Study outcomes and limitations: Placebo and vaccine recipients had non-spike TCR breadth that was similar. Total T cell responses, in the TCR breadth and depth analyses, may have been underestimated.

This sample's treatment: some 20 received Ad26.COV2.S at low or high dose, single or two shots; several received placebo; per-sample allocation not given. At day 63 after the first vaccine or placebo injection, samples were drawn. In Boston, an adult donor aged 18-55 years took part. Germline V CDR1 and CDR2: MRHNA, SNTAGT. The CDR3 totals 15 residues. The ends were cut back, 0 bases at V and 0 bases at J, with 6 bases in the middle. The protocol was immunoSEQ multiplex PCR, while the TCRdb copy is restricted to in-frame clones and leaves out a portion. Of about 400,000 clones in the sample, about 89% are singletons; the top ten hold 1.9%.

The material was peripheral blood, obtained in a trial of Ad26.COV2.S vaccine versus placebo. The origin of this receptor is a person aged 18-60 years who received the Ad26.COV2.S COVID-19 vaccine or a placebo. This chain connects TRBV6-4 to TRBJ1-5; D is unresolved. As DNA, the CDR3 is TGTGCCAGCAGTGACTCGAGCAGTAGCAATCAGCCCCAGCATTTT. It codes for CASSDSSSSNQPQHF.